This record covers a single T cell receptor beta chain. Its target is unknown. The data originate from a study of T cells in women clearing cervical HPV infection. Background on the study: Cases: HPV16-related CIN3 or worse on histology, a couple of invasive cancers. Case blood drawn at lesion detection; control blood after infection cleared.

Assay used: immunoSEQ multiplex PCR; TCRdb lists only in-frame clones, some missing. The sample totals tens of thousands of clones. Each participant carried one incident cervical HPV16 infection only. Study outcomes and limitations: Richness differences could reflect unmeasured T-cell content per sample.

This clonotype was sampled from a woman between 18 and 70 years old with a cervical HPV16 infection that either progressed to CIN3+ or cleared (not recorded which). The sample was blood buffy coat.

CDR3 bases read: TGTGCCGGGACAGGGGTTCCAACTAATGAAAAG. This encodes CAGTGVPTNEK. The whole CDR3 reads CAGTGVPTNEKLFF. The chain is built from TRBV30 and TRBJ2-2; 10 bases are a match to TRBD1. The read ends 3 residues shy of where the CDR3 ends; the end is completed using the germline J gene. Germline CDR1 is GTSNPN and CDR2 is SVGIG (reference sequence). The CDR3 contains 14 residues.